Each of the 30 T cell receptor beta chains below was sequenced from the same sample in a study of T-cell reconstitution after alpha-beta-depleted transplantation in children. For TCRbeta, the library was prepared with unique molecular identifiers. TCRdb itself ran the PCR reads through MiXCR, one entry per CDR3 protein. In the table there are around 300,000 distinct CDR3 sequences, around 20% of which are singletons. The sample in question was PBMCs, mostly from graft donor cells, obtained 180 days after TCRalphabeta/CD19-depleted stem cell transplant. The receptors stem from a male patient under 18 who had a stem cell transplant for acute lymphoblastic leukemia, so the T cells may come from the graft donor.

V is TRBV5-1 and J is TRBJ2-5, with D possibly being TRBD1 (5 bases). The length of the CDR3 is 14 residues. V was pared by 1 base and J by 4 bases, with 11 bases between. The germline gives CDR1 SGHRS, CDR2 YFSETQ. CDR3 region: CASSLPGSRETQYF. DNA for the CDR3: TGCGCCAGCAGCTTGCCAGGGTCCAGAGAGACCCAGTACTTC.

The V and J genes are TRBV2 and TRBJ1-1, with D perhaps TRBD1 (5 bases). This CDR3 is built from 9 residues. Between the trimmed V and J ends, which lost 11 bases and 10 bases, there was a span of 11 bases. Per the germline V gene, CDR1 is SNHLY and CDR2 is FYNNEI. CDR3 protein: CAVGTVAFF. The CDR3 nucleotides read TGTGCCGTAGGGACGGTAGCTTTCTTT.

This clonotype has a handful of counts. V usage is TRBV9 and J usage is TRBJ2-6, with D unclear. The V gene lost 7 bases and the J gene lost 0 bases, with 5 bases spanning the gap. The CDR3 runs 13 residues. Germline V gives CDR1 SGDLS, CDR2 YYNGEE. The CDR3 protein is CASVSSGANVLTF. In DNA, the CDR3 is TGTGCCAGCGTGAGCTCTGGGGCCAACGTCCTGACTTTC.

This chain links TRBV29-1 with TRBJ2-1, with D unclear. CDR3 length: 12 amino acids. V dropped 4 bases and J dropped 7 bases, with 11 bases sitting between them. Germline-derived CDR1 and CDR2 are SQVTM and ANQGSEA. The CDR3 protein is CSVAPLVNEQFF. The CDR3 nucleotides are TGCAGCGTTGCCCCCCTAGTGAATGAGCAGTTCTTC.

This chain connects TRBV28 to TRBJ2-2; unclear D gene. The V end was cut by 8 bases, the J end by 1 base, with 11 bases between. Per germline, CDR1 MDHEN and CDR2 SYDVKM. This CDR3 spans 14 amino acids. In nucleotides, the CDR3 is TGTGCCAGCCATGGTGGAGTGAACACCGGGGAGCTGTTTTTT. It encodes CASHGGVNTGELFF.

V usage is TRBV7-6 and J usage is TRBJ1-5, with TRBD1 matching over 8 bases. Germline CDR1 and CDR2: SGHVS and FNYEAQ. V shed 6 bases, J shed 1 base, and the junction held 14 bases outside the gene matches. The CDR3 covers 18 residues. The CDR3 protein is CASSSTGGGSFSNQPQHF. CDR3 nucleotides: TGTGCCAGCAGTTCCACAGGGGGAGGTAGTTTCAGCAATCAGCCCCAGCATTTT.

This clonotype was found a few times. The V and J genes are TRBV6-5 and TRBJ1-4; D may be TRBD1 (5 bases). V was pared by 5 bases and J by 4 bases, with 11 bases between. This CDR3 has 14 residues. The germline V gene has CDR1 MNHEY and CDR2 SVGAGI. CDR3 sequence: CASSNRSLNEKLFF. CDR3 bases: TGTGCCAGCAGTAACAGGAGTCTTAATGAAAAACTGTTTTTT.

CDR3 in DNA: TGCGCCAGCAGCACCCCCGCGGACCGAACCGGGGAGCTGTTTTTT. As protein: CASSTPADRTGELFF. This sequence joins TRBV5-1 and TRBJ2-2; D is ambiguous. The CDR3 runs 15 residues. V lost 4 bases and J lost 5, with 15 bases in between. CDR1 is SGHRS, CDR2 YFSETQ, per germline.

This clonotype turned up a few times. The rearrangement links TRBV20-1 to TRBJ1-2; 7 nucleotides match TRBD1. Germline loops: CDR1 DFQATT, CDR2 SNEGSKA (reference sequence). The CDR3 extends over 14 amino acids. Losses at the gene ends were 3 bases for V and 8 bases for J; bases not matched to a gene: 12. The CDR3 region is CSASTGAGVVGYTF. The CDR3 region has the DNA TGCAGTGCTAGCACAGGGGCAGGGGTTGTCGGCTACACCTTC.

The chain employs TRBV12-5 and TRBJ2-2; unclear D gene. The CDR3 covers 13 residues. From germline, CDR1 is LGHNT and CDR2 FRNRAP. The ends were cut back, 0 bases at V and 7 bases at J, with 6 bases in the middle. As DNA, the CDR3 is TGTGCTAGTGGTTTGGTACGAGGCGGGGAGCTGTTTTTT. Protein sequence: CASGLVRGGELFF.

In its sample, this clonotype was seen a few times. V is TRBV4-1 and J is TRBJ1-1; D not resolved. This CDR3 is built from 14 residues. V gave up 0 bases and J gave up 8 bases, with 13 bases separating them. The germline V gene encodes CDR1 MGHRA and CDR2 YSYEKL. The CDR3: CASSQDLSPIEAFF. The CDR3 coding sequence is TGCGCCAGCAGCCAAGATTTGAGCCCTATAGAAGCTTTCTTT.

The chain joins TRBV6-5 to TRBJ2-1, with 11 positions matching TRBD2. The CDR3 has 14 amino acids. J was trimmed by 9 bases and V by 5 bases; bases with no gene match: 6. Per germline, CDR1 MNHEY and CDR2 SVGAGI. CDR3 sequence: CASSRTSGHGEQFF. The CDR3 DNA is TGTGCCAGCAGTCGGACTAGCGGGCATGGTGAGCAGTTCTTC.

This clonotype was observed a few times. This chain connects TRBV15 to TRBJ2-1; TRBD2 matches 10 bases. Germline V gene lookup returns CDR1 LNHNV and CDR2 YYDKDF (reference sequence). This CDR3 is 15 amino acids long. J was trimmed by 1 base and V by 8 bases; bases with no gene match: 5. This CDR3 reads CATAVAGGSYNEQFF. The CDR3, as DNA: TGTGCCACCGCCGTAGCGGGAGGTTCCTACAATGAGCAGTTCTTC.

This clonotype was counted a few times. The CDR3, as DNA: TGTGCCAGCAGTGAATTAGGGGCATCCTACAATGAGCAGTTCTTC. Encoded protein: CASSELGASYNEQFF. This chain joins TRBV25-1 and TRBJ2-1, with D perhaps TRBD1 (5 bases). The V and J ends lost 1 base and 1 base respectively, with 8 bases between them. Per the germline V gene, CDR1 is MGHDK and CDR2 is SYGVNS. The CDR3 totals 15 residues.

The V and J genes are TRBV29-1 and TRBJ1-1, with D unclear. Trimming removed 1 base from V and 1 base from J, with 19 bases in between. The CDR3 covers 17 residues. In germline, CDR1 is SQVTM, CDR2 ANQGSEA. CDR3 sequence: CSVEGVGSWVPNTEAFF. For the CDR3, the DNA is TGCAGCGTTGAAGGGGTTGGGAGTTGGGTCCCGAACACTGAAGCTTTCTTT.

The chain uses TRBV7-3 and TRBJ2-2; D ambiguous. CDR1 SGHTA and CDR2 FQGTGA come from the germline V gene. Trimming took off 2 bases at V and 3 bases at J, with 4 bases between the two ends. CDR3 length: 13 amino acids. DNA for the CDR3: TGTGCCAGCAGCTTATATGACACCGGGGAGCTGTTTTTT. This codes for CASSLYDTGELFF.

This clonotype was detected a few times. The CDR3 loop is CASRPGNSPLHF. CDR3 DNA: TGTGCCAGCCGGCCGGGAAATTCACCCCTCCACTTT. The genes are TRBV6-1 and TRBJ1-6; D unclear. The ends were cut back, 8 bases at V and 7 bases at J, with 9 bases in the middle. CDR1 is MNHNS, CDR2 SASEGT, per germline. The CDR3 spans 12 residues.

The chain is built from TRBV4-2 and TRBJ2-7, with TRBD2 identical over 8 bases. The V gene end was trimmed by 1 base and the J gene end by 3 bases; junction bases not matched to a gene: 2. CDR1 is LGHNA, CDR2 YNFKEQ, per germline. This CDR3 has 14 residues. In nucleotides, the CDR3 is TGTGCCAGCAGCCAAGGGCTAGCGGGCTACGAGCAGTACTTC. Protein sequence: CASSQGLAGYEQYF.

This clonotype was detected a few times. J is TRBJ1-2 and V is TRBV5-1; no definite D call. Trimming cost V 2 bases and J 2 bases, with 10 bases left between them. Germline V gene data show CDR1 as SGHRS and CDR2 as YFSETQ. This CDR3 region has 14 residues. The CDR3 DNA reads TGCGCCAGCAGCTTCTCTCAGGCGAACTATGGCTACACCTTC. It codes for CASSFSQANYGYTF.

The V and J genes are TRBV9 and TRBJ2-1, with D perhaps given as TRBD1 or TRBD2 (5 bases each). V was cut by 0 bases and J by 0 bases, with 10 bases left in between. The length of the CDR3 is 16 residues. Germline V lookup: CDR1 SGDLS, CDR2 YYNGEE. The CDR3 coding sequence is TGTGCCAGCAGCGTAGCTACTAGGGGCTCCTACAATGAGCAGTTCTTC. This codes for CASSVATRGSYNEQFF. The complete variable domain, with remaining parts taken from reference TRBV9 and TRBJ2-1, reads DSGVTQTPKHLITATGQRVTLRCSPRSGDLSVYWYQQSLDQGLQFLIQYYNGEERAKGNILERFSAQQFPDLHSELNLSSLELGDSALYFCASSVATRGSYNEQFFGPGTRLTVL.

A few counts support this clonotype. The V call is TRBV11-2, the J call TRBJ2-1; D is possibly TRBD1 or TRBD2 (5 bases each). Germline loops: CDR1 SGHAT, CDR2 FQNNGV. The CDR3 has 11 amino acids. Trimming removed 10 bases from V and 6 bases from J, with 10 bases in between. CDR3 in DNA: TGTGCCATCTTGAGGGGCAATGAGCAGTTCTTC. This translates into CAILRGNEQFF. Supplemented by reference TRBV11-2 and TRBJ2-1, the full variable domain reads EAGVAQSPRYKIIEKRQSVAFWCNPISGHATLYWYQQILGQGPKLLIQFQNNGVVDDSQLPKDRFSAERLKGVDSTLKIQPAKLEDSAVYLCAILRGNEQFFGPGTRLTVL.

The J gene is TRBJ1-1, the V gene TRBV7-9; D unresolved. V shed 4 bases and J shed 6 bases, with 3 bases lying between them. The CDR3 covers 10 residues. CDR1 is SEHNR, CDR2 FQNEAQ, per germline (reference sequence). CDR3 bases: TGTGCCAGCAGCTACGCTGAAGCTTTCTTT. It yields the protein CASSYAEAFF.

The CDR3 here is CSARPGTSSWSKNIQYF. CDR3 nucleotide sequence: TGCAGCGCTAGACCCGGGACTAGCTCCTGGTCCAAAAACATTCAGTACTTC. This rearrangement joins TRBV29-1 to TRBJ2-4; 9 bases align to TRBD2. Trimming cost V 7 bases and J 2 bases; bases outside gene matches: 15. The germline CDR1 and CDR2 sequences are SQVTM and ANQGSEA. The CDR3 is 17 residues long.

V and J are TRBV12-5 and TRBJ2-7, with D uncertain. The germline gives CDR1 LGHNT, CDR2 FRNRAP. V gave up 0 bases and J gave up 0 bases, with 12 bases separating them. This CDR3 has 16 residues. CDR3 sequence: CASGLVLPRSSYEQYF. CDR3 bases: TGTGCTAGTGGTTTGGTACTTCCCAGGAGCTCCTACGAGCAGTACTTC.

The chain recombines TRBV19 with TRBJ1-5, with D tentatively TRBD1 (5 bases). The CDR3 loop spans 14 amino acids. Germline CDR1 is LNHDA and CDR2 is SQIVND (reference sequence). The ends were cut back, 3 bases at V and 5 bases at J, with 11 bases in the middle. CDR3 nucleotides: TGTGCCAGTAGTATGGGTACAGGCTATCAGCCCCAGCATTTT. As protein: CASSMGTGYQPQHF. The variable domain in full, with the rest retrieved from reference TRBV19 and TRBJ1-5, is DGGITQSPKYLFRKEGQNVTLSCEQNLNHDAMYWYRQDPGQGLRLIYYSQIVNDFQKGDIAEGYSVSREKKESFPLTVTSAQKNPTAFYLCASSMGTGYQPQHFGDGTRLSIL.

This clonotype was counted between two and nine times. The CDR3 region is CAISEGLAGGTYEQYF. The CDR3, as DNA: TGTGCCATCAGTGAGGGACTAGCGGGAGGCACCTACGAGCAGTACTTC. The chain is built from TRBV10-3 and TRBJ2-7, with TRBD2 matching over 14 bases. The V gene's germline CDR1 is ENHRY and CDR2 SYGVKD. The CDR3 is 16 residues long. V gave up 2 bases and J gave up 2 bases; unmatched junction bases: 2.

V and J are TRBV15 and TRBJ2-7; the D is unclear. Trimming shortened V by 3 bases and J by 3 bases, and 6 bases separated the two germline ends. CDR1 is LNHNV and CDR2 is YYDKDF in the germline V gene (reference sequence). The CDR3 spans 12 residues. In DNA, the CDR3 is TGTGCCACCAGCAGTTATGGCTACGAGCAGTACTTC. It specifies CATSSYGYEQYF.

The J gene is TRBJ1-5, the V gene TRBV6-5, with TRBD1 identical over 8 bases. From germline, CDR1 is MNHEY and CDR2 SVGAGI. V gave up 4 bases and J gave up 7 bases; unmatched junction bases: 6. The CDR3 is 14 residues long. Here the CDR3 reads CASSFSGGRQPQHF. CDR3 sequence (DNA): TGTGCCAGCAGTTTTTCAGGGGGCAGGCAGCCCCAGCATTTT.

This chain connects TRBV7-2 to TRBJ2-6, with 8 bases aligning to TRBD2. The CDR3 is 16 amino acids. The germline CDR1 and CDR2 sequences are SGHTA and FQGNSA. After removal of 3 bases from V and 1 base from J, the junction contained 2 bases not matched to a gene. Here the CDR3 reads CASSFGLASGANVLTF. In DNA, the CDR3 is TGTGCCAGCAGCTTCGGACTAGCTTCTGGGGCCAACGTCCTGACTTTC.

The chain uses TRBV14 and TRBJ2-1; the D is unclear. Germline V CDR1 and CDR2: SGHDN, FVKESK. This CDR3 spans 14 amino acids. Trimming left V 2 bases short and J 7 bases short, with 12 bases between. The CDR3 loop reads CASSQLGLANEQFF. The CDR3, as DNA: TGTGCCAGCAGCCAATTGGGGTTGGCGAATGAGCAGTTCTTC.